This entry concerns a single T cell receptor beta chain. Random hexamers were used to reverse transcribe roughly 0.45 to 1 ug of RNA. From the immunoSEQ multiplex PCR reads, TCRdb called clonotypes with MiXCR, one entry per CDR3 protein. Of 170,000 or so distinct CDR3 sequences detected, roughly 94% appear once; the ten largest clones hold 0.099%. This sample stems from a study of CD8 T cells in Susac syndrome. This TCR derives from a human donor with Susac syndrome. Sequences were obtained from CD4+ T cells from PBMCs.

CDR3 coding DNA: TGCAGTGCTTCCCGTCGGAGGGGGGATCGCACTGAAGCTTTCTTT. Translated: CSASRRRGDRTEAFF. The chain is built from TRBV20-1 and TRBJ1-1; a weak D match, TRBD1 (6 bases). Germline lookup yields CDR1 DFQATT and CDR2 SNEGSKA (reference sequence). Trimming shortened V by 5 bases and J by 4 bases, and 20 bases separated the two germline ends. This CDR3 spans 15 amino acids.